This is a list of T cell receptor beta chains from one sample in a study of metastatic and nonmetastatic thyroid tumors. Through MiXCR, TCRdb re-clonotyped the PCR reads. The profile shows 25,000 to 30,000 clones, about 16% of them singletons. The sequencing input was blood. All receptors derive from a male donor with papillary thyroid cancer or a benign thyroid nodule (not recorded which). Some clones in this sample may be carry-over from other donors' samples. Both conserved end residues are part of each CDR3. The order of the fields is D gene, V gene, J gene, clone size, CDR3 protein, CDR3 DNA. A D gene is named only where the DNA matches it firmly. Clone size is shown for a subset of rows, as once, few, many or a class of expanded clone.

TRBD1	TRBV6-1	TRBJ1-2	-	CASRTTGEDGYTF	TGTGCCAGCAGGACTACAGGGGAGGATGGCTACACCTTC
-	TRBV25-1	TRBJ1-5	-	CANSLGRSDQPQHF	TGTGCCAACAGTTTGGGGCGATCGGATCAGCCCCAGCATTTT
-	TRBV27	TRBJ2-3	many	CASSLRPVGTDTQYF	TGTGCCAGCAGTTTACGGCCCGTTGGGACAGATACGCAGTATTTT
-	TRBV29-1	TRBJ1-5	many	CSVKKGGSNQPQHF	TGCAGCGTTAAAAAGGGAGGGAGCAATCAGCCCCAGCATTTT
TRBD1	TRBV12-3/TRBV12-4	TRBJ1-3	many	CASSTDRAGNTIYF	TGTGCCAGCAGTACGGACAGGGCTGGAAACACCATATATTTT
TRBD2	TRBV12-3/TRBV12-4	TRBJ2-7	-	CASQWGTGGWYEQYF	TGTGCCAGCCAATGGGGCACGGGAGGTTGGTACGAGCAGTACTTC
-	TRBV15	TRBJ2-3	few	CATSRWGGTDTQYF	TGTGCCACCAGCAGATGGGGGGGCACAGATACGCAGTATTTT
-	TRBV11-3	TRBJ2-5	many	CASSLIKVETQYF	TGTGCCAGCAGTCTTATTAAGGTTGAGACCCAGTACTTC
-	TRBV9	TRBJ2-7	many	CASSVDGTPGYEQYF	TGTGCCAGCAGCGTAGACGGGACACCGGGGTACGAGCAGTACTTC
TRBD1	TRBV11-2	TRBJ1-1	few	CASSHGTANTEAFF	TGTGCCAGCAGCCACGGGACAGCGAACACTGAAGCTTTCTTT
-	TRBV2	TRBJ2-7	-	CASVFGTAGYEQYF	TGTGCCAGCGTCTTCGGGACTGCTGGCTACGAGCAGTACTTC
-	TRBV6-6	TRBJ2-1	-	CASSYSRSSYNEQFF	TGTGCCAGCAGTTACTCGAGGAGCAGCTACAATGAGCAGTTCTTC
-	TRBV30	TRBJ1-2	-	CAWRSLYGYTF	TGTGCCTGGAGGTCTCTCTATGGCTACACCTTC
TRBD2	TRBV20-1	TRBJ2-7	-	CSAAGLAGGEQYF	TGCAGTGCTGCGGGACTAGCTGGGGGCGAGCAGTACTTC
-	TRBV20-1	TRBJ2-5	many	CSAPWGGGEETQYF	TGCAGTGCTCCCTGGGGGGGCGGCGAAGAGACCCAGTACTTC
TRBD2	TRBV20-1	TRBJ2-1	many	CSALPLAGPWNEQFF	TGCAGTGCCCTGCCCCTAGCGGGACCCTGGAATGAGCAGTTCTTC
-	TRBV4-1	TRBJ1-1	many	CASSPGPPIEAFF	TGCGCCAGCAGCCCGGGACCACCCATTGAAGCTTTCTTT
-	TRBV11-3	TRBJ2-1	many	CASSLAGRDLYNEQFF	TGTGCCAGCAGCTTAGCCGGCAGGGATCTCTACAATGAGCAGTTCTTC
TRBD1	TRBV6-1	TRBJ1-2	-	CASSEGTGLYGYTF	TGTGCCAGCAGTGAAGGGACAGGGTTGTATGGCTACACCTTC
-	TRBV15	TRBJ1-5	many	CATSRVYDQPQHF	TGTGCCACCAGCAGAGTATATGATCAGCCCCAGCATTTT
-	TRBV12-3/TRBV12-4	TRBJ2-7	few	CASSLSADEQYF	TGTGCCAGCAGTTTGTCGGCAGACGAGCAGTACTTC
-	TRBV11-2	TRBJ2-2	many	CASSPRGIGELFF	TGTGCCAGCAGCCCACGAGGGATCGGGGAGCTGTTTTTT
-	TRBV28	TRBJ1-5	many	CASSLGVKGQPQHF	TGTGCCAGCAGTTTAGGGGTCAAGGGTCAGCCCCAGCATTTT
-	TRBV5-5	TRBJ1-2	-	CASSLVGEAQYGYIF	TGTGCCAGCAGCCTCGTTGGGGAAGCCCAATATGGCTACATCTTC
-	TRBV6-1	TRBJ1-2	many	CASTRNPENYGYTF	TGTGCCAGCACCCGCAACCCCGAAAACTATGGCTACACCTTC